This TCR beta chain was captured by sequencing in a study of blood T cell repertoires in COVID-19. On the study more broadly: Sources were T cells, B-cell-depleted T cells, or PBMCs; the material itself was cDNA or gDNA.

The method was immunoSEQ multiplex PCR; TCRdb's version includes in-frame clones alone and lacks a portion of them. The data contain 130,000 or so clones, about 83% of them singletons. There are 12 residues in the CDR3. CDR1 is MNHEY, CDR2 SVGEGT, per germline. Trimming removed 4 bases from V and 0 bases from J, with 3 bases in between. The sequenced material came from peripheral blood. The source of this sequence is a woman between 50 and 59 years old with acute or convalescent COVID-19. This chain links TRBV6-2 or TRBV6-3 with TRBJ1-2; D ambiguous. CDR3 residues: CASSSTNYGYTF. CDR3 nucleotides: TGTGCCAGCAGTTCAACTAACTATGGCTACACCTTC.